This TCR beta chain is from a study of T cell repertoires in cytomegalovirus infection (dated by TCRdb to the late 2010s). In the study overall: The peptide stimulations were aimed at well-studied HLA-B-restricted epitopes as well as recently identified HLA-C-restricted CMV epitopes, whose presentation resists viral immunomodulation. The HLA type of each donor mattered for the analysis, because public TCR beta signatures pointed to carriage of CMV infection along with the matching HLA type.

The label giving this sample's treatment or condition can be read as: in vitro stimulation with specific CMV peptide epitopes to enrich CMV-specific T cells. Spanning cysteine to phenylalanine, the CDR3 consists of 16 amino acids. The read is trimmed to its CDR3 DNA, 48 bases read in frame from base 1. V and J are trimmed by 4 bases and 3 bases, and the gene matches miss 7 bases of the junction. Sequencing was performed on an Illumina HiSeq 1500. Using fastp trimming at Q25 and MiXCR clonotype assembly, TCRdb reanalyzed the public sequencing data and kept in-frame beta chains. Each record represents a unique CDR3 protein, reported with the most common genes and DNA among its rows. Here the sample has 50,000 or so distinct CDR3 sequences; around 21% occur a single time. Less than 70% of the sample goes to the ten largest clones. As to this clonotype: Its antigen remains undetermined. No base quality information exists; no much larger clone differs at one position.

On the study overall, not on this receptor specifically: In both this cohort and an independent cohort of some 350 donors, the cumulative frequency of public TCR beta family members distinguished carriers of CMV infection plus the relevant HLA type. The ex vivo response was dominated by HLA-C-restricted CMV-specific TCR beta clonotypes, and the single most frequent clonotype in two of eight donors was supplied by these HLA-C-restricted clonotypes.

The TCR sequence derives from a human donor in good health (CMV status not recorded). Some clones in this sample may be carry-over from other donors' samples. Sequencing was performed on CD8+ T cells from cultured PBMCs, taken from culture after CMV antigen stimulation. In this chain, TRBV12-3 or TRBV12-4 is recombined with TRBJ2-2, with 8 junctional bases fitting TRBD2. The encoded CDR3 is CASSSKERGYTGELFF. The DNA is TGTGCCAGCAGTTCCAAGGAGCGGGGGTACACCGGGGAGCTGTTTTTT.